The 10 T cell receptor beta chains given below trace back to one sample, sequenced in a study of CD8+ T cells in alopecia areata. Treatment: oral pan-JAK inhibitor, 5-10 mg twice daily. Extracted RNA was reverse transcribed into cDNA, the sequencing template. Method: immunoSEQ multiplex PCR; TCRdb's copy keeps in-frame clones and lacks some. The sample records 35,000 to 50,000 clones, roughly 65% being singletons. This sample comprised CD8+ T cells sorted from blood, obtained at week 4, from a patient treated with tofacitinib. The receptors originated from a human donor with alopecia areata.

The rearrangement joins TRBV27 to TRBJ2-4; D is perhaps TRBD1 (6 bases). With 6 bases removed from V and 0 bases from J, the gap between germline ends came to 18 bases. The CDR3 sequence is 17 residues long. Germline V CDR1 and CDR2: MNHEY, SMNVEV (reference sequence). CDR3 bases: TGTGCCAGCAGATCTTTACAGGGATTACTAGCCAAAAACATTCAGTACTTC. It yields the protein CASRSLQGLLAKNIQYF.

V gene TRBV15 combines with J gene TRBJ2-1; perhaps TRBD2 as D (6 bases). The germline CDR1 and CDR2 sequences are LNHNV and YYDKDF (reference sequence). The CDR3 totals 12 residues. V lost 8 bases to trimming and J lost 10 bases, with 15 bases between them. CDR3 DNA: TGTGCCACCCGAAGGAGGGGCCCAGAGCAGTTCTTC. This encodes CATRRRGPEQFF.

CDR3 DNA sequence: TGCGCCAGCAGCCCGATCGGGGGGAGAAATGAGCAGTTCTTC. Its protein product is CASSPIGGRNEQFF. The chain employs TRBV5-1 and TRBJ2-1; 7 bases are shared with TRBD2. This CDR3 contains 14 residues. Germline CDR1 reads SGHRS; CDR2 reads YFSETQ. V shed 4 bases and J 7 bases; nucleotides not matched to a gene: 8.

This chain joins TRBV29-1 and TRBJ2-7; D is ambiguous. Deletions cut 3 bases from V and 4 bases from J, with 10 bases between. The CDR3 is 12 amino acids. Germline CDR1 and CDR2: SQVTM and ANQGSEA. Written as DNA, the CDR3 is TGCAGCGTTGAGGGTAGGAGATACGAGCAGTACTTC. It yields the protein CSVEGRRYEQYF.

This clone occurred once. This rearrangement joins TRBV2 to TRBJ2-7; no firm D call. V was shortened by 3 bases and J by 1 base, with 10 bases between the two germline ends. CDR3 length: 14 residues. Germline V gives CDR1 SNHLY, CDR2 FYNNEI. CDR3 protein: CASSDPTESYEQYF. The CDR3 DNA is TGTGCCAGCAGTGACCCGACGGAGTCCTACGAGCAGTACTTC. The entire variable domain, with the rest obtained from reference TRBV2 and TRBJ2-7, is as follows: EPEVTQTPSHQVTQMGQEVILRCVPISNHLYFYWYRQILGQKVEFLVSFYNNEISEKSEIFDDQFSVERPDGSNFTLKIRSTKLEDSAMYFCASSDPTESYEQYFGPGTRLTVT.

The chain is built from TRBV29-1 and TRBJ1-2, with a weak D call TRBD1 (5 bases). CDR3 length: 14 amino acids. The ends were cut back, 1 base at V and 8 bases at J, with 17 bases in the middle. Germline V lookup: CDR1 SQVTM, CDR2 ANQGSEA. The CDR3 loop is CSVEVQDTHQGYTF. DNA for the CDR3: TGCAGCGTTGAAGTCCAGGACACCCACCAGGGCTACACCTTC.

The chain employs TRBV9 and TRBJ1-1; D not resolved. The CDR3 extends over 13 amino acids. Germline-derived CDR1 and CDR2 are SGDLS and YYNGEE. V shed 4 bases and J shed 3 bases, with 10 bases lying between them. CDR3 nucleotides: TGTGCCAGCAGCCAACGGGCGGACACTGAAGCTTTCTTT. Amino acids: CASSQRADTEAFF.

This clone was recorded a few times. V and J are TRBV12-5 and TRBJ2-5; D gene uncertain. Germline V gene lookup returns CDR1 LGHNT and CDR2 FRNRAP. The V and J ends lost 7 bases and 4 bases respectively, with 10 bases between them. The CDR3 totals 12 residues. The CDR3 nucleotides are TGTGCTAGTGCGGACCCCCTAGAGACCCAGTACTTC. Protein product: CASADPLETQYF.

The rearrangement joins TRBV27 to TRBJ2-7; 7 positions match TRBD1. V shed 6 bases, J shed 4 bases, and the junction held 6 bases outside the gene matches. This CDR3 region has 13 residues. CDR1 and CDR2 (germline): MNHEY, SMNVEV (reference sequence). The CDR3 reads CASSVGTAYEQYF. The CDR3 bases are TGTGCCAGCAGCGTTGGGACAGCATACGAGCAGTACTTC.

The table lists this clone with a few counts. This sequence joins TRBV27 and TRBJ2-3; D not certain. CDR1 and CDR2 (germline): MNHEY, SMNVEV (reference sequence). This CDR3 has 15 amino acids. Between the trimmed V and J ends, which lost 7 bases and 1 base, there was a span of 15 bases. The CDR3 DNA sequence: TGTGCCAGCAACACCTGGGCGTCTGGCACAGATACGCAGTATTTT. Translating it yields CASNTWASGTDTQYF.